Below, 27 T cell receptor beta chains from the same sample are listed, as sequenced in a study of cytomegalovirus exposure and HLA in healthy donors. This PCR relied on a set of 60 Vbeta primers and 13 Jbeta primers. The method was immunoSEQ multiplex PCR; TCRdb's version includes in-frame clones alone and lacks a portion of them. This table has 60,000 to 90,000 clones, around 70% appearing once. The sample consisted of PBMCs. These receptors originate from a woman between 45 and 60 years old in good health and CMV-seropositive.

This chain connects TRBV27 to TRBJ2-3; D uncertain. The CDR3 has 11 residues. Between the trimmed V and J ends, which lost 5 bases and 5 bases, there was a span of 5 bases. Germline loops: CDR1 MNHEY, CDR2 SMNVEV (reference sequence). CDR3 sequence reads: CASSRRDTQYF. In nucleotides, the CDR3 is TGTGCCAGCAGTAGGAGAGATACGCAGTATTTT.

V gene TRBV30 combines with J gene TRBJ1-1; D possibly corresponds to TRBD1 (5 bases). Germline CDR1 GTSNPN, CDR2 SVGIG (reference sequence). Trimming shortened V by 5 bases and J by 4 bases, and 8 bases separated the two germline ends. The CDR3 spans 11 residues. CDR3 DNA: TGTGCCTGGGGGGGGTCCACTGAAGCTTTCTTT. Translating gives CAWGGSTEAFF.

The CDR3 region is CATGKLAGADEQYF. The CDR3 DNA reads TGTGCCACTGGCAAACTAGCGGGAGCCGACGAGCAGTACTTC. V usage is TRBV2 and J usage is TRBJ2-7, with 11 bases that match TRBD2. CDR1 SNHLY and CDR2 FYNNEI come from the germline V gene. The CDR3 length is 14 residues. Trimming removed 10 bases from V and 5 bases from J; junction bases left unmatched: 10.

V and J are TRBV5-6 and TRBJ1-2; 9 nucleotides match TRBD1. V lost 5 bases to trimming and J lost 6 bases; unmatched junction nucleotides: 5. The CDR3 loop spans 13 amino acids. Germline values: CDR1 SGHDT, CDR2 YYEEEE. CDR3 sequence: CASSRGQGDGYTF. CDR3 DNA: TGTGCCAGCAGTAGGGGACAGGGAGATGGCTACACCTTC.

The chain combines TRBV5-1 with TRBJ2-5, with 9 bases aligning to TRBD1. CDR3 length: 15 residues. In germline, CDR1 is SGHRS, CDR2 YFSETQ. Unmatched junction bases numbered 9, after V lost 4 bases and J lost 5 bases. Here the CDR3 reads CASSIQQGAGETQYF. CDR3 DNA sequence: TGCGCCAGCAGCATCCAACAGGGGGCGGGGGAGACCCAGTACTTC.

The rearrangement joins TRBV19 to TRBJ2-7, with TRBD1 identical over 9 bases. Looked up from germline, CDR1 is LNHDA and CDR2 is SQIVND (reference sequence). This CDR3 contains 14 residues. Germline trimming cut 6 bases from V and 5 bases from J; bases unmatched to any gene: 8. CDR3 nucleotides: TGTGCCAGTAGGGCGGACAGGGGCGTGCACGAGCAGTACTTC. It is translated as CASRADRGVHEQYF.

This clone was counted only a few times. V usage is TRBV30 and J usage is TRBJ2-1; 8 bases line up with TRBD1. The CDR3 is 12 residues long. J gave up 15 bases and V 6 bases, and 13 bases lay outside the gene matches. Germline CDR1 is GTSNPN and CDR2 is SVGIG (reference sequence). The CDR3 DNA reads TGTGCCTGCGGGCAGGGGGCTCTGTTTTTGTTCTTC. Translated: CACGQGALFLFF. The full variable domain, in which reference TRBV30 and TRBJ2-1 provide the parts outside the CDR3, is SQTIHQWPATLVQPVGSPLSLECTVEGTSNPNLYWYRQAAGRGLQLLFYSVGIGQISSEVPQNLSASRPQDRQFILSSKKLLLSDSGFYLCACGQGALFLFFGPGTRLTVL.

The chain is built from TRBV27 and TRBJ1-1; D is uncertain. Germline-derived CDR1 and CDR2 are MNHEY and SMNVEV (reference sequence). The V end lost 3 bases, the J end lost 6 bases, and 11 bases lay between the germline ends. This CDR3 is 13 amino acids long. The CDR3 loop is CASSFHERAEAFF. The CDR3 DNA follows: TGTGCCAGCAGTTTCCACGAGCGGGCTGAAGCTTTCTTT.

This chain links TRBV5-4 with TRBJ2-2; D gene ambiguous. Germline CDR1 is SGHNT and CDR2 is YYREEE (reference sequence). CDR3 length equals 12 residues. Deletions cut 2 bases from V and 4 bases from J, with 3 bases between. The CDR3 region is CASSFGTGELFF. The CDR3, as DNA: TGTGCCAGCAGCTTCGGCACCGGGGAGCTGTTTTTT.

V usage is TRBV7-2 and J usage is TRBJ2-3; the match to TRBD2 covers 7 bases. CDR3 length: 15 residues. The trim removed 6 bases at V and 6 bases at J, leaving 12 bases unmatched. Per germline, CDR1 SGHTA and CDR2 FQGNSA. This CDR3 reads CASSSGLVVGDTQYF. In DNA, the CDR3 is TGTGCCAGCAGTTCCGGACTAGTCGTTGGTGATACGCAGTATTTT.

CDR3 nucleotides: TGTGCCAGCAGTTGGGGACAGGGGGTGGACGAGCAGTACTTC. As protein: CASSWGQGVDEQYF. V usage is TRBV28 and J usage is TRBJ2-7; the match to TRBD1 covers 11 bases. From germline, CDR1 is MDHEN and CDR2 SYDVKM. This CDR3 is 14 amino acids long. The V segment lost 4 bases and the J segment 5 bases; nucleotides outside the gene matches: 4. The entire variable domain, with the rest obtained from reference TRBV28 and TRBJ2-7, is as follows: DVKVTQSSRYLVKRTGEKVFLECVQDMDHENMFWYRQDPGLGLRLIYFSYDVKMKEKGDIPEGYSVSREKKERFSLILESASTNQTSMYLCASSWGQGVDEQYFGPGTRLTVT.

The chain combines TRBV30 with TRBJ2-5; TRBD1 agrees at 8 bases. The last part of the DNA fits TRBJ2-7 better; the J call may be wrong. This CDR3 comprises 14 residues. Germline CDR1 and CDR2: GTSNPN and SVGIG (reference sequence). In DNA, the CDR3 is TGTGCCTGGAGGAACCGGGACAGGAGGTCCGAGCAGTACTTC. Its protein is CAWRNRDRRSEQYF.

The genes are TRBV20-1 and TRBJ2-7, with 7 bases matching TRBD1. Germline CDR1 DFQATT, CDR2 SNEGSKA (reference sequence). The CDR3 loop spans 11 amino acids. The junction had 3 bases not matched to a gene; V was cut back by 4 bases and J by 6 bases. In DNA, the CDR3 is TGCAGTGCTAACACAGGGGCCGAGCAGTACTTC. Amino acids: CSANTGAEQYF.

Here the CDR3 reads CASSLSPHYEQYF. The CDR3 bases are TGTGCCAGCAGTTTATCCCCCCACTACGAGCAGTACTTC. The V gene is TRBV27, the J gene TRBJ2-7; unclear D gene. CDR3 length: 13 amino acids. Trimming pared 0 bases from V and 3 bases from J, leaving 6 bases between. Germline V lookup: CDR1 MNHEY, CDR2 SMNVEV (reference sequence).

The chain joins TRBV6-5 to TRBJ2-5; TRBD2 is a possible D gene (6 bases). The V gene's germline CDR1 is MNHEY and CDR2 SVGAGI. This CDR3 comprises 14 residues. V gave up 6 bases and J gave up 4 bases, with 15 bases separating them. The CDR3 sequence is CASRLRGGRETQYF. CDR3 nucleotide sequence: TGTGCCAGCAGGTTAAGGGGAGGACGAGAGACCCAGTACTTC.

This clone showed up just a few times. The CDR3 nucleotides read TGTGCCAGCAGCTCCCTTGGCGGAACCGGGGAGCTGTTTTTT. This gives the protein CASSSLGGTGELFF. The chain combines TRBV7-9 with TRBJ2-2; no firm D call. V lost 4 bases, J lost 5 bases, and 11 bases lay in between. In germline, CDR1 is SEHNR, CDR2 FQNEAQ (reference sequence). The CDR3 has 14 residues.

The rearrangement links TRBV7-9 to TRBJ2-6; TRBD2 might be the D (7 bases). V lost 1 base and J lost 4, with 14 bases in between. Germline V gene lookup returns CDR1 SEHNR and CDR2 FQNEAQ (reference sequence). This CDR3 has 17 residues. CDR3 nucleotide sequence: TGTGCCAGCAGCTTAGAGGGGGGGCCATGGGGGGCCAACGTCCTGACTTTC. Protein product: CASSLEGGPWGANVLTF.

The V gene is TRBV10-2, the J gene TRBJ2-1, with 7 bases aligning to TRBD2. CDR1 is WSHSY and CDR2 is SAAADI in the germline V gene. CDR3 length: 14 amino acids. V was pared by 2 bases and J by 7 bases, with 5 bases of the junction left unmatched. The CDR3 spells CASSEPGGGNEQFF. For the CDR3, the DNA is TGCGCCAGCAGTGAGCCCGGCGGGGGTAATGAGCAGTTCTTC.

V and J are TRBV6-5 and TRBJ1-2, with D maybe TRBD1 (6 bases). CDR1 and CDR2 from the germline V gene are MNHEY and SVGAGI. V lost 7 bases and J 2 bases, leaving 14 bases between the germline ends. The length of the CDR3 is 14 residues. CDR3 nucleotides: TGTGCCAGCACGGGGAGGGGGAGGAACTATGGCTACACCTTC. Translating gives CASTGRGRNYGYTF.

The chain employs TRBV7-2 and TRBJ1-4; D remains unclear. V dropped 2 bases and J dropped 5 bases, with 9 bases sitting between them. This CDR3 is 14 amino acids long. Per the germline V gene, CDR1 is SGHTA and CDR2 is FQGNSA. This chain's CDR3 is CASSLFQSNEKLFF. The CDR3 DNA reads TGTGCCAGCAGCTTATTCCAGTCAAATGAAAAACTGTTTTTT. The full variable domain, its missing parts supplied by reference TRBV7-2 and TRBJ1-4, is GAGVSQSPSNKVTEKGKDVELRCDPISGHTALYWYRQSLGQGLEFLIYFQGNSAPDKSGLPSDRFSAERTGGSVSTLTIQRTQQEDSAVYLCASSLFQSNEKLFFGSGTQLSVL.

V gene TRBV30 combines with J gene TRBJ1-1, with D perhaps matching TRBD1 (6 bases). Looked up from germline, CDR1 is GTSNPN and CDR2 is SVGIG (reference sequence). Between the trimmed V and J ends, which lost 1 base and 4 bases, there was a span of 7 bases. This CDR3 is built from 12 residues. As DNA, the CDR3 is TGTGCCTGGAGTGGAGGGGGCACTGAAGCTTTCTTT. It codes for CAWSGGGTEAFF.

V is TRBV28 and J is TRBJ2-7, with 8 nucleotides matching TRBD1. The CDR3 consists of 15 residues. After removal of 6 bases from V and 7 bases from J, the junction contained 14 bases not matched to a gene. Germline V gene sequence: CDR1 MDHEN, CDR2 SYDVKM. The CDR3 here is CASRSWFTGGLEQYF. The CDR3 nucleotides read TGTGCCAGCAGGTCGTGGTTTACAGGGGGGTTAGAGCAGTACTTC.

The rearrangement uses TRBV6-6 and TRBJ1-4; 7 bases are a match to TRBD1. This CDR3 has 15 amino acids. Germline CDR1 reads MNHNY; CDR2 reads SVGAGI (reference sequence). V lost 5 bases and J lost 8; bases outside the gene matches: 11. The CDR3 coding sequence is TGTGCCAGCAGTCCTAGACAGGGCATTAGGGAAAAACTGTTTTTT. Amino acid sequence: CASSPRQGIREKLFF.

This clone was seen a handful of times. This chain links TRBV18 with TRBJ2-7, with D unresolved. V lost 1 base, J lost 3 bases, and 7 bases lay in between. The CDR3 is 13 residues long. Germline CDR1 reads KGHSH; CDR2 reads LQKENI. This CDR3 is CASSPLPVYEQYF. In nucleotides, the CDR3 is TGTGCCAGCTCACCACTACCAGTCTACGAGCAGTACTTC.

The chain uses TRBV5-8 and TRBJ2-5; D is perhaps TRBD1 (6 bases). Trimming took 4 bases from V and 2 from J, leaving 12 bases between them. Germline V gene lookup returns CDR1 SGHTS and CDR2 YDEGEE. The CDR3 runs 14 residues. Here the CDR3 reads CASSEGGWQETQYF. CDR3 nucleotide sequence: TGTGCCAGCAGCGAAGGGGGTTGGCAAGAGACCCAGTACTTC.

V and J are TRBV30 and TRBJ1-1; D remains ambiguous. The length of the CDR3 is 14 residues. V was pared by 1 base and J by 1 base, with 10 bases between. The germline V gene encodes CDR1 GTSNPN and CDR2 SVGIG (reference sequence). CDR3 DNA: TGTGCCTGGAGTGGGTTAGTCCGGAACACTGAAGCTTTCTTT. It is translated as CAWSGLVRNTEAFF.

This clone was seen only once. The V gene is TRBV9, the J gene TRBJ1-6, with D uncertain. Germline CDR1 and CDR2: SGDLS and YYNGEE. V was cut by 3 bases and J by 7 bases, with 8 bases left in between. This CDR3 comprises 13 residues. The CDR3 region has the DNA TGTGCCAGCAGCGGCCGGGAAAATTCACCCCTCCACTTT. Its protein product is CASSGRENSPLHF.